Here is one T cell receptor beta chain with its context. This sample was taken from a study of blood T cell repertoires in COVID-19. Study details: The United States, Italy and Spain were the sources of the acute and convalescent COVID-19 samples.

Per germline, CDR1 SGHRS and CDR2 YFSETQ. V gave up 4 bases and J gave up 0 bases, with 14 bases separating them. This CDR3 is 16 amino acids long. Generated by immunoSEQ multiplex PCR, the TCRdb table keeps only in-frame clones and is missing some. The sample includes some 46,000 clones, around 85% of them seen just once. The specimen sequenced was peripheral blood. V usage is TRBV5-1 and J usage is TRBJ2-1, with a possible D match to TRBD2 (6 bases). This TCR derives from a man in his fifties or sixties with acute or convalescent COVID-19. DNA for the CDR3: TGCGCCAGCAGCCAACTAGCCCCGAGCTCCTACAATGAGCAGTTCTTC. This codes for CASSQLAPSSYNEQFF.